The clone carrying this TCR beta chain occurred a few times. The CDR3 totals 14 residues. J gave up 1 base and V 6 bases, and 1 base lay outside the gene matches. The germline V gene has CDR1 MNHEY and CDR2 SVGAGI. As to time point: pre-sensitization, week 0. Sample treatment: therapeutic diphenylcyclopropenone sensitization with weekly scalp DPC. The data originate from a study of human T cells and chemical hapten exposure. For the study at large: The variation in per-sample TCR yields arose mainly from small differences in pooled library volumes.

TCRdb re-derived calls from the RACE reads in MiXCR, one entry per CDR3 protein. The profile shows approximately 260,000 distinct CDR3 sequences, approximately 7.5% of them singletons. V gene TRBV6-5 combines with J gene TRBJ2-2; 8 nucleotides agree with TRBD1. Sequenced material: whole blood, taken in connection with sensitization to the hapten diphenylcyclopropenone (DPC). The TCR comes from a man younger than 30 with alopecia areata. Some clones in this sample may be carry-over from other donors' samples. The CDR3 loop reads CASRGQENTGELFF. In DNA, the CDR3 is TGTGCCAGCAGGGGACAGGAGAACACCGGGGAGCTGTTTTTT.